The next 20 T cell receptor beta chains were all read from a single sample in a study of radiotherapy plus CTLA-4 blockade in lung cancer. Data came from immunoSEQ multiplex PCR; TCRdb stores just in-frame clones and leaves some out. The table records approximately 28,000 clones, around 80% of them present only once. Sample: peripheral blood, taken from a patient treated with radiotherapy plus ipilimumab. The receptor set was obtained from a human donor with non-small cell lung cancer who had stable disease on radiotherapy plus ipilimumab.

The CDR3 bases are TGTGCCTGGGCCGACCGGGACAGGGTCTACGAGCAGTACTTC. This sequence encodes CAWADRDRVYEQYF. The V and J genes are TRBV30 and TRBJ2-7; 9 bases map to TRBD1. The CDR3 loop spans 14 amino acids. CDR1 is GTSNPN and CDR2 is SVGIG in the germline V gene (reference sequence). J was trimmed by 3 bases and V by 5 bases; bases with no gene match: 8.

V usage is TRBV28 and J usage is TRBJ1-5, with D possibly matching TRBD1 (5 bases). The germline V gene encodes CDR1 MDHEN and CDR2 SYDVKM. This CDR3 has 15 amino acids. Trimming removed 6 bases at V and 0 bases at J, with 12 bases between. DNA for the CDR3: TGTGCCAGCAGGTTACAGGTTTATAGCAATCAGCCCCAGCATTTT. Encoded protein: CASRLQVYSNQPQHF.

The chain joins TRBV4-3 to TRBJ1-2; unclear D gene. This CDR3 has 12 residues. V lost 1 base and J lost 7, with 7 bases in between. Looked up from germline, CDR1 is LGHNA and CDR2 is YSLEER. CDR3 bases: TGCGCCAGCAGCCAAGCTAACGGTGGCTACACCTTC. This gives the protein CASSQANGGYTF.

The rearrangement links TRBV19 to TRBJ1-5; D might be TRBD1 (5 bases). CDR3 length: 16 residues. V was trimmed by 6 bases and J by 1 base, leaving 16 bases between them. The germline V gene has CDR1 LNHDA and CDR2 SQIVND (reference sequence). The CDR3 loop reads CASRLLPGLSNQPQHF. CDR3 sequence (DNA): TGTGCCAGTAGACTCTTACCAGGGCTGAGCAATCAGCCCCAGCATTTT. The whole variable domain, filled in from reference TRBV19 and TRBJ1-5, reads DGGITQSPKYLFRKEGQNVTLSCEQNLNHDAMYWYRQDPGQGLRLIYYSQIVNDFQKGDIAEGYSVSREKKESFPLTVTSAQKNPTAFYLCASRLLPGLSNQPQHFGDGTRLSIL.

The V and J genes are TRBV5-4 and TRBJ1-5; D possibly corresponds to TRBD1 (6 bases). CDR1 and CDR2 from the germline V gene are SGHNT and YYREEE (reference sequence). V shed 0 bases and J shed 6 bases, with 13 bases lying between them. The CDR3 covers 15 residues. Written as DNA, the CDR3 is TGTGCCAGCAGCTTGGACAGGGAGGTTGGTCAGCCCCAGCATTTT. This codes for CASSLDREVGQPQHF.

This clone was counted only a few times. The chain carries TRBV6-5 and TRBJ1-1, with D perhaps TRBD1 (5 bases). Per the germline V gene, CDR1 is MNHEY and CDR2 is SVGAGI. V dropped 7 bases and J dropped 0 bases, with 15 bases sitting between them. The CDR3 sequence is 15 residues long. The CDR3 is CASNPGPLMNTEAFF. In DNA, the CDR3 is TGTGCCAGCAATCCGGGACCCCTAATGAACACTGAAGCTTTCTTT.

This chain connects TRBV9 to TRBJ2-1; D may be TRBD1 (6 bases). CDR1 is SGDLS, CDR2 YYNGEE, per germline. The V end lost 0 bases, the J end lost 6 bases, and 13 bases lay between the germline ends. CDR3 length: 15 residues. In DNA form, the CDR3 reads TGTGCCAGCAGCGTAGTGTGGGGGCCCTTCAATGAGCAGTTCTTC. Amino acid sequence: CASSVVWGPFNEQFF.

The gene calls are TRBV5-1 and TRBJ1-1; D is unclear. In germline, CDR1 is SGHRS, CDR2 YFSETQ. Trimming cost V 3 bases and J 1 base, with 16 bases left between them. The CDR3 sequence is 16 residues long. The CDR3 reads CASSSVPQTRNTEAFF. The DNA for the CDR3 is TGCGCCAGCAGCTCCGTACCACAGACAAGGAACACTGAAGCTTTCTTT.

This chain connects TRBV29-1 to TRBJ1-1, with TRBD1 matching over 12 bases. Germline V CDR1 and CDR2: SQVTM, ANQGSEA. The CDR3 has 15 amino acids. The DNA for the CDR3 is TGCTTTATAAGGGGGACAGGGGGCGCGAACACTGAAGCTTTCTTT. Translating it yields CFIRGTGGANTEAFF.

This rearrangement joins TRBV4-1 to TRBJ1-1, with 7 bases matching TRBD1. CDR1 is MGHRA and CDR2 is YSYEKL in the germline V gene. The junction had 4 bases not matched to a gene; V was cut back by 1 base and J by 5 bases. The CDR3 contains 14 residues. CDR3 sequence (DNA): TGCGCCAGCAGCCAAGTAGGGGGCGGGACTGAAGCTTTCTTT. This gives the protein CASSQVGGGTEAFF.

The rearrangement uses TRBV28 and TRBJ2-5, with TRBD1 matching over 10 bases. The length of the CDR3 is 16 residues. V trimming: 6 bases; J trimming: 1 base; junction bases outside the gene matches: 8. CDR1 is MDHEN, CDR2 SYDVKM, per germline. The CDR3 loop reads CASRDGTGAFQETQYF. CDR3 in DNA: TGTGCCAGCAGAGACGGGACAGGGGCTTTCCAAGAGACCCAGTACTTC.

The rearrangement links TRBV11-2 to TRBJ2-7; D might be TRBD1 or TRBD2, each matching 6 bases. Trimming left V 4 bases short and J 6 bases short, with 16 bases between. The CDR3 runs to 14 residues. Germline V lookup: CDR1 SGHAT, CDR2 FQNNGV. As DNA, the CDR3 is TGTGCCAGCAGCTCTACACCCAGGGGAGGCGAGCAGTACTTC. This gives the protein CASSSTPRGGEQYF.

The chain has TRBV28 and TRBJ2-5, with 9 positions matching TRBD1. CDR1 and CDR2 from the germline V gene are MDHEN and SYDVKM. CDR3 length: 14 amino acids. The junction had 4 bases not matched to a gene; V was cut back by 5 bases and J by 3 bases. CDR3 DNA sequence: TGTGCCAGCAGTACCGGGACAGGGAAAGAGACCCAGTACTTC. Protein: CASSTGTGKETQYF.

This sequence joins TRBV27 and TRBJ1-1, with 7 nucleotides matching TRBD1. V was pared by 9 bases and J by 1 base, with 8 bases of the junction left unmatched. The V gene's germline CDR1 is MNHEY and CDR2 SMNVEV (reference sequence). This CDR3 has 14 amino acids. Written as DNA, the CDR3 is TGTGCCAGTAATACAGGGGCCCGGAACACTGAAGCTTTCTTT. Translation gives CASNTGARNTEAFF.

The chain links TRBV7-6 to TRBJ1-6, with 7 bases that match TRBD1. Per the germline V gene, CDR1 is SGHVS and CDR2 is FNYEAQ. The CDR3 is 16 residues long. V shed 1 base and J 7 bases; nucleotides not matched to a gene: 7. The DNA of the CDR3 is TGTGCCAGCAGCTTAGGATTGGGGGGACAGAATTCACCCCTCCACTTT. Its protein is CASSLGLGGQNSPLHF.

The chain has TRBV5-4 and TRBJ1-1; tentatively, D is TRBD1 (5 bases). Deletions cut 4 bases from V and 2 bases from J, with 12 bases between. This CDR3 has 14 amino acids. Germline CDR1 is SGHNT and CDR2 is YYREEE (reference sequence). The CDR3 bases are TGTGCCAGCAGCGCGGGGGGGTTTAACACTGAAGCTTTCTTT. Translated: CASSAGGFNTEAFF. The full variable domain, completed using reference TRBV5-4 and TRBJ1-1, is ETGVTQSPTHLIKTRGQQVTLRCSSQSGHNTVSWYQQALGQGPQFIFQYYREEENGRGNFPPRFSGLQFPNYSSELNVNALELDDSALYLCASSAGGFNTEAFFGQGTRLTVV.

This chain joins TRBV10-3 and TRBJ2-7; the match to TRBD1 covers 7 bases. The trim removed 4 bases at V and 4 bases at J, leaving 7 bases unmatched. Germline CDR1 ENHRY, CDR2 SYGVKD. CDR3 length: 14 residues. The CDR3 DNA reads as TGTGCCATCAGTGGTGGGACAGTGGGTTACGAGCAGTACTTC. This encodes CAISGGTVGYEQYF.

The chain is built from TRBV7-9 and TRBJ2-2, with 7 nucleotides matching TRBD1. The CDR3 totals 14 residues. J lost 3 bases, V lost 5 bases, and 3 bases had no gene match. The germline V gene has CDR1 SEHNR and CDR2 FQNEAQ (reference sequence). As DNA, the CDR3 is TGTGCCAGCAGCCCGACAGGGTACACCGGGGAGCTGTTTTTT. Translation: CASSPTGYTGELFF.

The gene calls are TRBV15 and TRBJ1-5; D is unclear. V shed 0 bases and J shed 4 bases, with 4 bases lying between them. Looked up from germline, CDR1 is LNHNV and CDR2 is YYDKDF (reference sequence). This CDR3 region has 13 residues. The CDR3 DNA reads TGTGCCACCAGCAGAGAGGTTAATCAGCCCCAGCATTTT. It translates to CATSREVNQPQHF.

The chain joins TRBV28 to TRBJ1-1; D is unresolved. Trimming shortened V by 4 bases and J by 0 bases, and 12 bases separated the two germline ends. The CDR3 consists of 15 residues. The germline V gene encodes CDR1 MDHEN and CDR2 SYDVKM. The chain's CDR3 is CASSSPDTLNTEAFF. The CDR3 DNA reads as TGTGCCAGCAGTTCCCCCGACACCTTGAACACTGAAGCTTTCTTT.